This TCR beta chain was identified during a study of shared clonotypes between healthy human individuals. Looking at the study overall: A donor's plate count was three for CD4 naive and three for CD4 memory; CD8 naive had two and CD8 memory one. Study-level points and caveats: Among non-shared clonotypes, generation probabilities were lower than among those shared by all four donors.

Looked up from germline, CDR1 is MNHEY and CDR2 is SVGAGI. V gave up 8 bases and J gave up 4 bases, with 11 bases separating them. CDR3 length: 13 amino acids. Assay: immunoSEQ multiplex PCR; the TCRdb copy retains only in-frame clones and omits some. Of approximately 980,000 clones in the sample, over 60% were seen once. Every one of the donors was a Caucasian adult that lived in Nashville, Tennessee. The authors divided CD4+ cells into CD45RA+ naive and CD45RA-negative memory subsets. To note about this clone: Its antigen is undetermined.

The chain employs TRBV6-5 and TRBJ1-4; D is possibly TRBD1 (6 bases). Sequenced: memory CD4+ T cells sorted from blood. Subset specified: CD45RA-negative fraction. The clonotype was recovered from a man aged 18 to 30 in good health. The CDR3 loop reads CASGYRDNEKLFF. CDR3 nucleotides: TGTGCCAGCGGGTACAGGGATAATGAAAAACTGTTTTTT.